This TCR beta chain is from a study of cytomegalovirus exposure and HLA in healthy donors. The PCR had 60 Vbeta and 13 Jbeta primers. TCRdb's copy holds only in-frame clones and misses some; the assay was immunoSEQ multiplex PCR. Seen here are over 130,000 clones, approximately 83% observed once, and the top ten hold around 2.4%. The length of the CDR3 is 14 residues. Per germline, CDR1 SEHNR and CDR2 FQNEAQ (reference sequence). V lost 5 bases, J lost 2 bases, and 13 bases lay in between. The source is a male donor in good health and CMV-seronegative. This rearrangement joins TRBV7-9 to TRBJ2-7; tentatively, D is TRBD1 (7 bases). The sample consisted of PBMCs. CDR3 sequence reads: CASSPGGGPYEQYF. DNA of the CDR3: TGTGCCAGCAGCCCAGGGGGAGGCCCCTACGAGCAGTACTTC. The full variable domain, its missing parts supplied by reference TRBV7-9 and TRBJ2-7, is DTGVSQNPRHKITKRGQNVTFRCDPISEHNRLYWYRQTLGQGPEFLTYFQNEAQLEKSRLLSDRFSAERPKGSFSTLEIQRTEQGDSAMYLCASSPGGGPYEQYFGPGTRLTVT.